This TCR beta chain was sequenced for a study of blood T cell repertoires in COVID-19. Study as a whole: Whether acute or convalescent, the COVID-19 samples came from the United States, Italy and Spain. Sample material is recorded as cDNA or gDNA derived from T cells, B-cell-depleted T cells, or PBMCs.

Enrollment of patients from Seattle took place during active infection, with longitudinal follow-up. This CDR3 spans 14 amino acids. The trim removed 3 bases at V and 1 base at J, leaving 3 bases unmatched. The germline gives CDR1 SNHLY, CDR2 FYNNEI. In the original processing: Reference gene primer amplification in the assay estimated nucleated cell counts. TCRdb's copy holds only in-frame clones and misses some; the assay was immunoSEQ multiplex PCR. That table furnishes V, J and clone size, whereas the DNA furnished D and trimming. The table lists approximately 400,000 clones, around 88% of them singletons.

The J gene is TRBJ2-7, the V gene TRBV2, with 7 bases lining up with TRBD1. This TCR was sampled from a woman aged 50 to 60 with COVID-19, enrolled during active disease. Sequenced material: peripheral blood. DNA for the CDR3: TGTGCCAGCAGTGATACGGGACAGTCCTACGAGCAGTACTTC. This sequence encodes CASSDTGQSYEQYF.